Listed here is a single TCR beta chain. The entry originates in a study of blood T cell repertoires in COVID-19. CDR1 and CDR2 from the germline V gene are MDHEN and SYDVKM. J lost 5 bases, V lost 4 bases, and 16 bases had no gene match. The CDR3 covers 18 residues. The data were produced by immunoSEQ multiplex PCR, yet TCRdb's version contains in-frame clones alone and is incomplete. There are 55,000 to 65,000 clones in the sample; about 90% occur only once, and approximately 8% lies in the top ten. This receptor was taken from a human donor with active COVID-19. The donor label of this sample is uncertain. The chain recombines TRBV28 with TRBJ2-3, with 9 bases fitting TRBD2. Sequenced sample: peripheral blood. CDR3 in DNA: TGTGCCAGCAGTTATACGATACCCTCAGCGGGAGGAGGAGATACGCAGTATTTT. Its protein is CASSYTIPSAGGGDTQYF. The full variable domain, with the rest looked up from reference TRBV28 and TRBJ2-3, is DVKVTQSSRYLVKRTGEKVFLECVQDMDHENMFWYRQDPGLGLRLIYFSYDVKMKEKGDIPEGYSVSREKKERFSLILESASTNQTSMYLCASSYTIPSAGGGDTQYFGPGTRLTVL.